This entry lists 29 T cell receptor beta chains sequenced from one sample in a study of PD-L1 blockade in urothelial cancer. Repertoires were generated with immunoSEQ multiplex PCR, while TCRdb's copy carries only in-frame clones and drops some. The sample records around 60,000 clones, about 76% being singletons. Indicated time point: pretreatment peripheral blood. The sequencing used PBMCs, collected around atezolizumab (anti-PD-L1) treatment. These receptors all come from a man in his 70s with urothelial cancer.

The genes are TRBV7-9 and TRBJ1-2; D not certain. With 1 base removed from V and 8 bases from J, the gap between germline ends came to 14 bases. This CDR3 is built from 14 residues. CDR1 SEHNR and CDR2 FQNEAQ come from the germline V gene (reference sequence). The CDR3 here is CASSLDPDIMGYTF. Here the CDR3 DNA reads TGTGCCAGCAGCTTAGATCCAGACATTATGGGCTACACCTTC.

This sequence joins TRBV6-1 and TRBJ2-1, with a possible D match to TRBD2 (5 bases). V lost 4 bases and J 1 base, leaving 11 bases between the germline ends. The germline V gene has CDR1 MNHNS and CDR2 SASEGT. This CDR3 is built from 15 residues. The CDR3 region has the DNA TGTGCCAGCAGTGTGGAGGCGTTATCCTACAATGAGCAGTTCTTC. Amino acids: CASSVEALSYNEQFF.

The chain employs TRBV6-1 and TRBJ1-2, with 11 bases lining up with TRBD1. The germline V gene has CDR1 MNHNS and CDR2 SASEGT. CDR3 length: 15 amino acids. Unmatched junction bases numbered 6, after V lost 2 bases and J lost 7 bases. The CDR3 loop reads CASSEPGQGDRGYTF. CDR3 in DNA: TGTGCCAGCAGTGAACCGGGACAGGGGGATCGTGGCTACACCTTC.

CDR3 DNA sequence: TGTGCCTGGAGCAAGGACTCCTCCTACGAGCAGTACTTC. The encoded protein is CAWSKDSSYEQYF. The chain couples TRBV30 to TRBJ2-7, with D perhaps TRBD2 (5 bases). The CDR3 covers 13 residues. Germline CDR1 and CDR2: GTSNPN and SVGIG (reference sequence). V shed 3 bases and J shed 0 bases, with 9 bases lying between them.

This chain connects TRBV14 to TRBJ2-3, with D hard to call. From germline, CDR1 is SGHDN and CDR2 FVKESK. Between the trimmed V and J ends, which lost 4 bases and 3 bases, there was a span of 11 bases. The CDR3 sequence is 14 residues long. The CDR3 loop is CASSRTFETDTQYF. DNA of the CDR3: TGTGCCAGCAGCCGTACATTTGAAACAGATACGCAGTATTTT.

This chain links TRBV7-6 with TRBJ2-2; 10 positions match TRBD1. J lost 0 bases, V lost 2 bases, and 6 bases had no gene match. The CDR3 loop spans 18 amino acids. The germline V gene has CDR1 SGHVS and CDR2 FNYEAQ. The CDR3 bases are TGTGCCAGCAGCTTAATTGGGACAGGGGTGTCGAACACCGGGGAGCTGTTTTTT. Protein: CASSLIGTGVSNTGELFF.

The chain carries TRBV10-2 and TRBJ2-7; tentative D call: TRBD2 (6 bases). CDR1 is WSHSY and CDR2 is SAAADI in the germline V gene. Trimming left V 0 bases short and J 8 bases short, with 23 bases between. This CDR3 has 17 residues. CDR3 loop: CASSESTQWGGSGKQYF. The CDR3 DNA reads as TGCGCCAGCAGTGAGTCGACTCAGTGGGGAGGTTCCGGTAAGCAGTACTTC.

This clone turned up a few times. The V call is TRBV30, the J call TRBJ1-2; no clear D gene. V was cut by 2 bases and J by 1 base, with 8 bases left in between. This CDR3 has 13 amino acids. Per germline, CDR1 GTSNPN and CDR2 SVGIG (reference sequence). The CDR3 sequence: CAWSSLRNYGYTF. The CDR3 nucleotides read TGTGCCTGGAGTTCCCTCCGTAACTATGGCTACACCTTC. Together with reference TRBV30 and TRBJ1-2, the CDR3 gives the full variable domain: SQTIHQWPATLVQPVGSPLSLECTVEGTSNPNLYWYRQAAGRGLQLLFYSVGIGQISSEVPQNLSASRPQDRQFILSSKKLLLSDSGFYLCAWSSLRNYGYTFGSGTRLTVV.

This clone was seen once. The rearrangement uses TRBV9 and TRBJ2-2, with 9 bases that match TRBD1. V lost 3 bases and J lost 4; bases outside the gene matches: 7. CDR3 length: 16 residues. CDR1 and CDR2 from the germline V gene are SGDLS and YYNGEE. The CDR3 DNA is TGTGCCAGCAGCGGACAGGGGGTCGGAACCACCGGGGAGCTGTTTTTT. Amino acids: CASSGQGVGTTGELFF. The complete variable domain, with remaining parts taken from reference TRBV9 and TRBJ2-2, reads DSGVTQTPKHLITATGQRVTLRCSPRSGDLSVYWYQQSLDQGLQFLIQYYNGEERAKGNILERFSAQQFPDLHSELNLSSLELGDSALYFCASSGQGVGTTGELFFGEGSRLTVL.

This rearrangement joins TRBV29-1 to TRBJ2-7; the D is unclear. V lost 5 bases, J lost 4 bases, and 9 bases lay in between. CDR3 length: 11 residues. Germline V gene sequence: CDR1 SQVTM, CDR2 ANQGSEA. CDR3 bases: TGCAGCGTTCAAACAGATTACGAGCAGTACTTC. Protein product: CSVQTDYEQYF.

The chain carries TRBV5-6 and TRBJ2-3, with 12 bases lining up with TRBD2. The CDR3 spans 16 residues. Germline CDR1 reads SGHDT; CDR2 reads YYEEEE. J gave up 4 bases and V 1 base, and 4 bases lay outside the gene matches. The CDR3, as DNA: TGTGCCAGCAGCTTGCCGAGACTAGCGGGAGCAGATACGCAGTATTTT. Protein product: CASSLPRLAGADTQYF.

This chain's CDR3 is CASSLSSGSTDTQYF. As DNA, the CDR3 is TGCGCCAGCAGCTTGTCTAGCGGGAGCACAGATACGCAGTATTTT. The chain recombines TRBV5-1 with TRBJ2-3, with 8 bases that match TRBD2. J lost 0 bases, V lost 1 base, and 1 base had no gene match. CDR1 and CDR2 from the germline V gene are SGHRS and YFSETQ. The CDR3 is 15 residues long.

The chain has TRBV21-1 and TRBJ2-5; TRBD1 was called by the table and not checked on the DNA. TRBV21-1 is a listed pseudogene. The CDR3 totals 14 residues. CDR3 nucleotides: TGTGCCAGCAGCGGTCTGGGACAGCAAGAGACCCAGTACTTC. It codes for CASSGLGQQETQYF.

V is TRBV30 and J is TRBJ2-1; 12 positions match TRBD2. Germline V gene sequence: CDR1 GTSNPN, CDR2 SVGIG (reference sequence). This CDR3 is built from 16 residues. J gave up 5 bases and V 1 base, and 6 bases lay outside the gene matches. The CDR3 DNA reads as TGTGCCTGGAGTGGGGTCAGGACTAGCGGGGACAATGAGCAGTTCTTC. It specifies CAWSGVRTSGDNEQFF.

The chain has TRBV11-2 and TRBJ1-2; unclear D gene. The CDR3 extends over 15 amino acids. V lost 0 bases to trimming and J lost 3 bases, with 11 bases between them. The V gene's germline CDR1 is SGHAT and CDR2 FQNNGV. This CDR3 reads CASSLDLVQYYGYTF. The DNA for the CDR3 is TGTGCCAGCAGCTTAGATCTGGTGCAGTACTATGGCTACACCTTC.

The chain couples TRBV2 to TRBJ2-5; 7 nucleotides match TRBD1. Per the germline V gene, CDR1 is SNHLY and CDR2 is FYNNEI. The CDR3 is 13 residues long. V shed 5 bases, J shed 5 bases, and the junction held 5 bases outside the gene matches. The CDR3 sequence: CASSKQGLETQYF. The DNA for the CDR3 is TGTGCCAGCAGTAAACAGGGGTTGGAGACCCAGTACTTC.

This clone was picked up one time. The chain recombines TRBV6-5 with TRBJ2-7; D is possibly TRBD1 (5 bases). This CDR3 contains 12 residues. The germline V and J ends were trimmed by 6 bases and 0 bases, with 6 bases remaining between them. Germline loops: CDR1 MNHEY, CDR2 SVGAGI. This chain's CDR3 is CASRGDSYEQYF. As DNA, the CDR3 is TGTGCCAGCAGAGGGGACTCCTACGAGCAGTACTTC.

The chain links TRBV19 to TRBJ2-4; D perhaps matches TRBD2 (6 bases). The CDR3 totals 16 residues. From germline, CDR1 is LNHDA and CDR2 SQIVND (reference sequence). The V end lost 3 bases, the J end lost 3 bases, and 15 bases lay between the germline ends. CDR3 nucleotide sequence: TGTGCCAGTAGTATGTTCAAGGCCGGGGGCAAAAACATTCAGTACTTC. This gives the protein CASSMFKAGGKNIQYF.

The chain has TRBV5-6 and TRBJ2-5, with 9 bases lining up with TRBD1. Germline trimming cut 4 bases from V and 5 bases from J; bases unmatched to any gene: 6. CDR3 length: 14 amino acids. CDR1 and CDR2 from the germline V gene are SGHDT and YYEEEE. The CDR3 reads CASSGQGWEETQYF. CDR3 coding DNA: TGTGCCAGCAGCGGACAGGGGTGGGAGGAGACCCAGTACTTC.

This clone was picked up one time. The CDR3, as DNA: TGTGCCAGCAGCGGAACTAGCGGGGCTACAGATACGCAGTATTTT. This encodes CASSGTSGATDTQYF. The V call is TRBV7-2, the J call TRBJ2-3; TRBD2 matches 10 bases. V shed 5 bases and J 3 bases; nucleotides not matched to a gene: 5. CDR3 size: 15 residues. CDR1 and CDR2 from the germline V gene are SGHTA and FQGNSA.

This chain links TRBV7-9 with TRBJ2-5, with D possibly matching TRBD2 (6 bases). Per the germline V gene, CDR1 is SEHNR and CDR2 is FQNEAQ (reference sequence). The V gene lost 2 bases and the J gene lost 5 bases, with 15 bases spanning the gap. CDR3 size: 15 residues. Here the CDR3 reads CASSLSGVHDETQYF. CDR3 DNA: TGTGCCAGCAGCTTATCGGGAGTGCATGATGAGACCCAGTACTTC. The full variable domain, with the rest looked up from reference TRBV7-9 and TRBJ2-5, is DTGVSQNPRHKITKRGQNVTFRCDPISEHNRLYWYRQTLGQGPEFLTYFQNEAQLEKSRLLSDRFSAERPKGSFSTLEIQRTEQGDSAMYLCASSLSGVHDETQYFGPGTRLLVL.

This clone was found once. CDR3 DNA: TGTGCCAGCCAGGGACTAGCTAGTGAGCAGTTCTTC. This codes for CASQGLASEQFF. The chain uses TRBV6-5 and TRBJ2-1, with TRBD2 matching 9 bases. CDR3 length: 12 residues. J was trimmed by 9 bases and V by 8 bases; bases with no gene match: 5. Germline V CDR1 and CDR2: MNHEY, SVGAGI.

The CDR3 region has the DNA TGTGCCAGCAGGTGGGAGGGCCCTTCTCGCGAGCAGTACTTC. Amino acids: CASRWEGPSREQYF. The chain recombines TRBV2 with TRBJ2-7; 7 positions match TRBD2. Per germline, CDR1 SNHLY and CDR2 FYNNEI. The CDR3 is 14 residues long. V trimming: 6 bases; J trimming: 6 bases; junction bases outside the gene matches: 11. Together with reference TRBV2 and TRBJ2-7, the CDR3 gives the full variable domain: EPEVTQTPSHQVTQMGQEVILRCVPISNHLYFYWYRQILGQKVEFLVSFYNNEISEKSEIFDDQFSVERPDGSNFTLKIRSTKLEDSAMYFCASRWEGPSREQYFGPGTRLTVT.

The sample holds one count of this clone. The rearrangement links TRBV6-5 to TRBJ2-3, with D unclear. Germline CDR1 and CDR2: MNHEY and SVGAGI. Deletions cut 0 bases from V and 0 bases from J, with 10 bases between. There are 16 residues in the CDR3. The CDR3 bases are TGTGCCAGCAGTTACTCGGCAGGAACTAGCACAGATACGCAGTATTTT. This translates into CASSYSAGTSTDTQYF.

Only a few counts were recorded for this clone. The same CDR3 can be traced to other DNA sequences in this sample. The rearrangement uses TRBV7-9 and TRBJ2-7, with D unresolved. Trimming left V 3 bases short and J 1 base short, with 4 bases between. The CDR3 has 12 amino acids. Germline lookup yields CDR1 SEHNR and CDR2 FQNEAQ (reference sequence). The CDR3: CASSLSSYEQYF. DNA of the CDR3: TGTGCCAGCAGCTTGAGTTCCTACGAGCAGTACTTC.

This clone appeared once. The chain joins TRBV15 to TRBJ2-3; the D gene is possibly TRBD1 (5 bases). Germline V gene lookup returns CDR1 LNHNV and CDR2 YYDKDF (reference sequence). This CDR3 region has 13 residues. V lost 0 bases and J lost 6, with 7 bases in between. The CDR3 protein is CATSRDPGDTQYF. The CDR3 DNA sequence: TGTGCCACCAGCAGAGATCCAGGGGATACGCAGTATTTT.

The chain carries TRBV5-4 and TRBJ1-2, with D perhaps matching TRBD1 (6 bases). The CDR3 length is 15 residues. CDR1 and CDR2 from the germline V gene are SGHNT and YYREEE (reference sequence). Trimming took off 2 bases at V and 8 bases at J, with 19 bases between the two ends. Written as DNA, the CDR3 is TGTGCCAGCAGCTTAGGGGGGGGGCGACTGAAAGGCTACACCTTC. This codes for CASSLGGGRLKGYTF. Using reference TRBV5-4 and TRBJ1-2 for the parts outside the CDR3, the full variable domain is ETGVTQSPTHLIKTRGQQVTLRCSSQSGHNTVSWYQQALGQGPQFIFQYYREEENGRGNFPPRFSGLQFPNYSSELNVNALELDDSALYLCASSLGGGRLKGYTFGSGTRLTVV.

This clone was picked up one time. The V gene is TRBV5-1, the J gene TRBJ2-3; 8 bases agree with TRBD2. Germline V CDR1 and CDR2: SGHRS, YFSETQ. Losses at the gene ends were 1 base for V and 3 bases for J; bases not matched to a gene: 4. This CDR3 has 15 amino acids. This CDR3 is CASSLRPGGTDTQYF. The CDR3 bases are TGCGCCAGCAGCTTGCGGCCGGGGGGGACAGATACGCAGTATTTT.

The rearrangement links TRBV5-1 to TRBJ1-2, with 7 bases identical to TRBD1. Per germline, CDR1 SGHRS and CDR2 YFSETQ. The CDR3 has 14 residues. With 2 bases clipped from V and 4 bases from J, the junction kept 5 bases outside the gene matches. The CDR3 is CASSLDRVIYGYTF. As DNA, the CDR3 is TGCGCCAGCAGCTTAGACAGGGTCATCTATGGCTACACCTTC.